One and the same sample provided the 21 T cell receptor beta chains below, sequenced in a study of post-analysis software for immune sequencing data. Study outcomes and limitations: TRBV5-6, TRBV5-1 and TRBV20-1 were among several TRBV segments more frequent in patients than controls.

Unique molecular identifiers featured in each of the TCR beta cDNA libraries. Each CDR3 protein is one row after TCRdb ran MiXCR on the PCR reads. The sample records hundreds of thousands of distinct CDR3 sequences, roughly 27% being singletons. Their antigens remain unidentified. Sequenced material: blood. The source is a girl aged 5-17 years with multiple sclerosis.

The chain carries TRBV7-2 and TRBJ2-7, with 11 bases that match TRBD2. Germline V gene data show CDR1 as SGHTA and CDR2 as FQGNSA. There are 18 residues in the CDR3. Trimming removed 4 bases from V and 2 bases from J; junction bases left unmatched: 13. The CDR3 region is CASSSRVAGGSFPYEQYF. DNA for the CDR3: TGTGCCAGCAGCTCCAGGGTAGCGGGAGGGTCATTCCCCTACGAGCAGTACTTC.

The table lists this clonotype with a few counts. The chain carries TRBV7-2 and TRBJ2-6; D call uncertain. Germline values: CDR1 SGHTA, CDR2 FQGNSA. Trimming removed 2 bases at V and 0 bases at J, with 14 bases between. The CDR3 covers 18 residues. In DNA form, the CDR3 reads TGTGCCAGCAGCTTATATCTGGTGTCCAACTCTGGGGCCAACGTCCTGACTTTC. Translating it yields CASSLYLVSNSGANVLTF.

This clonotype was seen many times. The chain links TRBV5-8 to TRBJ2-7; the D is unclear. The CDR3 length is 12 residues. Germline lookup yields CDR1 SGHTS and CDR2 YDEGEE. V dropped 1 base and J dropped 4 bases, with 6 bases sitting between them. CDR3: CASSLWGYEQYF. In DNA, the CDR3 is TGTGCCAGCAGCTTGTGGGGTTACGAGCAGTACTTC.

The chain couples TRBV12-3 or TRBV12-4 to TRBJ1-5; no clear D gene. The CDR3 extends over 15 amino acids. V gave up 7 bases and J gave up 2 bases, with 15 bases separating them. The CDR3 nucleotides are TGTGCCAGCACCCCGGGCGGGGTTGGCAATCAGCCCCAGCATTTT. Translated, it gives CASTPGGVGNQPQHF.

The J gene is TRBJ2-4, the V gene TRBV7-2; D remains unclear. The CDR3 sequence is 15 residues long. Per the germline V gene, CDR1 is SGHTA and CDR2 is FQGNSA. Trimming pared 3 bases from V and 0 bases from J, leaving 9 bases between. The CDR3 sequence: CASSLGLLAKNIQYF. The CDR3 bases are TGTGCCAGCAGCTTGGGTCTACTAGCCAAAAACATTCAGTACTTC.

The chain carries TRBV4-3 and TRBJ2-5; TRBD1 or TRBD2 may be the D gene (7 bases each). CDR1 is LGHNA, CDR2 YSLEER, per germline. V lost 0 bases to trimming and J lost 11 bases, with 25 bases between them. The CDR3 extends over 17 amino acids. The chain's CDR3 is CASSQDAPGGVDNEQYF. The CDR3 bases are TGCGCCAGCAGCCAAGATGCCCCAGGGGGGGTCGACAATGAGCAGTACTTC.

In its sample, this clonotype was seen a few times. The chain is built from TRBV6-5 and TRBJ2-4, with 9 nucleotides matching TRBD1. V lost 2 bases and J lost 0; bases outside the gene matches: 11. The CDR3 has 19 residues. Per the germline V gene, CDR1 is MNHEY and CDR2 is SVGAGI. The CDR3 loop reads CASSYTRTGVDLAKNIQYF. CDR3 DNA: TGTGCCAGCAGTTACACGCGGACAGGGGTGGACTTAGCCAAAAACATTCAGTACTTC.

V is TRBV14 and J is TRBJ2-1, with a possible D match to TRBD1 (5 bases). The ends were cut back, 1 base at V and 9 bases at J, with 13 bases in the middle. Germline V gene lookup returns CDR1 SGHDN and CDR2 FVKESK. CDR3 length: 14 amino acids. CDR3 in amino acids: CASSQVSRESEQFF. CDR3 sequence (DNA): TGTGCCAGCAGCCAAGTTAGCAGGGAAAGTGAGCAGTTCTTC.

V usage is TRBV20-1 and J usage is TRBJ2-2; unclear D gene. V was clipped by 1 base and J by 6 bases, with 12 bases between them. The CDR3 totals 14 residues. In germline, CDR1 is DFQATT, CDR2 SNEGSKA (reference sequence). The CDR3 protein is CSARAGSLAGELFF. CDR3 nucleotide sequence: TGCAGTGCTAGAGCAGGCAGTTTGGCCGGGGAGCTGTTTTTT.

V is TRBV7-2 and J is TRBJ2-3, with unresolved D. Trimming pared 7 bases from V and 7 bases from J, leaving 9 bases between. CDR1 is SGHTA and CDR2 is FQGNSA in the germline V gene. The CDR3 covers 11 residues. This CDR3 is CASTKTNTQYF. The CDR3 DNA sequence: TGTGCCAGCACCAAAACAAATACGCAGTATTTT.

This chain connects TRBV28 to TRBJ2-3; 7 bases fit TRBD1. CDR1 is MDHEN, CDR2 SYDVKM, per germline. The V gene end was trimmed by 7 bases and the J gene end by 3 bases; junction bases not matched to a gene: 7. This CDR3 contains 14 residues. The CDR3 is CASIQGGGTDTQYF. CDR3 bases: TGTGCCAGCATTCAAGGGGGCGGAACAGATACGCAGTATTTT.

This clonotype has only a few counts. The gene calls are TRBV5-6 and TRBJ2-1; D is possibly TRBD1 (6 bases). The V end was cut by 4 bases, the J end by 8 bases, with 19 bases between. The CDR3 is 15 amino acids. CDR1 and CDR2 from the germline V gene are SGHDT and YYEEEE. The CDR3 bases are TGTGCCAGCAGCCGTGGCGGCACAGGGTGGCATGAGCAGTTCTTC. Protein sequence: CASSRGGTGWHEQFF. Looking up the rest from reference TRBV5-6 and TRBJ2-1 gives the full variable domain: DAGVTQSPTHLIKTRGQQVTLRCSPKSGHDTVSWYQQALGQGPQFIFQYYEEEERQRGNFPDRFSGHQFPNYSSELNVNALLLGDSALYLCASSRGGTGWHEQFFGPGTRLTVL.

The CDR3 sequence is CASSQSYRANYGYTF. CDR3 bases: TGTGCCAGCAGCCAATCTTACAGGGCGAACTATGGCTACACCTTC. The J gene is TRBJ1-2, the V gene TRBV3-1; D possibly corresponds to TRBD1 (6 bases). CDR3 size: 15 residues. V was clipped by 2 bases and J by 2 bases, with 12 bases between them. CDR1 and CDR2 from the germline V gene are LGHDT and YNNKEL (reference sequence).

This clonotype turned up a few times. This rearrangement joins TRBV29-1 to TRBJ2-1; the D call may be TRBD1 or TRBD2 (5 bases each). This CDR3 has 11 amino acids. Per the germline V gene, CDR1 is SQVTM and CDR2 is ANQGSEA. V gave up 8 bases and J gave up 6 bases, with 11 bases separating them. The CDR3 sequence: CSCRGGNEQFF. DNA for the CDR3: TGCAGCTGCCGTGGGGGCAATGAGCAGTTCTTC.

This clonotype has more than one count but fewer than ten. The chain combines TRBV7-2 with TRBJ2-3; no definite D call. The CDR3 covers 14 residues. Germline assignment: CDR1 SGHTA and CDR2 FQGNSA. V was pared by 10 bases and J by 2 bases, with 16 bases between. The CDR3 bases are TGTGCCACCCGGCACGAGTATCCCACAGATACGCAGTATTTT. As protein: CATRHEYPTDTQYF.

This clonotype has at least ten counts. This CDR3 reads CASSPGQLYGYTF. CDR3 sequence (DNA): TGTGCCAGCAGCCCGGGACAGCTCTATGGCTACACCTTC. The V gene is TRBV7-9, the J gene TRBJ1-2; 7 bases fit TRBD1. Germline values: CDR1 SEHNR, CDR2 FQNEAQ (reference sequence). CDR3 length equals 13 residues. V shed 5 bases and J 4 bases; nucleotides not matched to a gene: 4.

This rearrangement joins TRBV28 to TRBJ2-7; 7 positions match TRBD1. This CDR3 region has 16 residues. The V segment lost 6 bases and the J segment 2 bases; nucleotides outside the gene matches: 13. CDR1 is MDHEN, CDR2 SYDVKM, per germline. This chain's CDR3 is CASSSEGAVGPYEQYF. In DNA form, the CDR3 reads TGTGCCAGCAGCTCCGAGGGGGCGGTGGGTCCCTACGAGCAGTACTTC.

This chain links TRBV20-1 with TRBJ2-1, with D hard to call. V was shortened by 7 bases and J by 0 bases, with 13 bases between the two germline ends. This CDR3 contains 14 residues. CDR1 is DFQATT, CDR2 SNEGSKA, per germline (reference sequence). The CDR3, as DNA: TGCAGTGTACAACAGCTACTCTCCTACAATGAGCAGTTCTTC. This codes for CSVQQLLSYNEQFF.

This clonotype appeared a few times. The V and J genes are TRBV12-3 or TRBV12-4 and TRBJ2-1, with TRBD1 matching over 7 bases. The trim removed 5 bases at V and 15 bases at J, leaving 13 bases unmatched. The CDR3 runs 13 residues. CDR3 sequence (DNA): TGTGCCAGCAGTGCCGAGTCCGGGACAGTGGGGTTCTTC. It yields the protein CASSAESGTVGFF.

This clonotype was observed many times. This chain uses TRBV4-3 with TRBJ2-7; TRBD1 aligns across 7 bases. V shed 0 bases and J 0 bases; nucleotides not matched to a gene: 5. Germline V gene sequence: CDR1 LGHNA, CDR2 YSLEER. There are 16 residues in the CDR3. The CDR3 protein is CASSQDWGTDSYEQYF. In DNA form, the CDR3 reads TGCGCCAGCAGCCAAGATTGGGGGACAGACTCCTACGAGCAGTACTTC.

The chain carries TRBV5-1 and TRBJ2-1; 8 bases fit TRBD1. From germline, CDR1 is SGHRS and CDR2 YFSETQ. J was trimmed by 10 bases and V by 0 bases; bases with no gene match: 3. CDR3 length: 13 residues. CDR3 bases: TGCGCCAGCAGCTTGGCCCGGACAGGGGAGCAGTTCTTC. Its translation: CASSLARTGEQFF.